The 4 T cell receptor beta chains presented below share a single source sample, sequenced in a study of T cells in Graves' hyperthyroidism and ophthalmopathy. TCR beta CDR3 region amplification was performed from RNA transcripts. RT-PCR in the first round (using the HTBI primer set) targeted the TCR CDR3. In TCRdb, the multiplex PCR reads were re-called with MiXCR into one record per CDR3 protein. The sample gives roughly 350,000 distinct CDR3 sequences, around 13% of which show up once; 34% is in the top ten. The sample was blood. Source of these receptors: a woman aged 40 to 55 with Graves' ophthalmopathy.

The rearrangement links TRBV20-1 to TRBJ2-1; 7 nucleotides align to TRBD2. With V trimmed by 4 bases and J by 0 bases, 6 bases remained unmatched. Germline-derived CDR1 and CDR2 are DFQATT and SNEGSKA (reference sequence). This CDR3 spans 15 amino acids. The chain's CDR3 is CSANPIAGSYNEQFF. The CDR3 DNA sequence: TGCAGTGCTAATCCGATAGCGGGCTCCTACAATGAGCAGTTCTTC.

The chain combines TRBV11-2 with TRBJ2-3, with 14 bases lining up with TRBD2. The CDR3 loop spans 19 amino acids. From germline, CDR1 is SGHAT and CDR2 FQNNGV. J lost 0 bases, V lost 1 base, and 6 bases had no gene match. CDR3 DNA: TGTGCCAGCAGCTTAGGTGTCGGACTAGCGGGAGGTAGCACAGATACGCAGTATTTT. Translated: CASSLGVGLAGGSTDTQYF.

This clonotype was observed many times. The rearrangement joins TRBV27 to TRBJ1-1; TRBD1 is a possible D gene (5 bases). Trimming took off 2 bases at V and 3 bases at J, with 13 bases between the two ends. The CDR3 has 15 amino acids. Germline V gene sequence: CDR1 MNHEY, CDR2 SMNVEV (reference sequence). CDR3 sequence: CASSLLSGYYTEAFF. The CDR3 DNA follows: TGTGCCAGCAGTTTACTCTCAGGGTATTACACTGAAGCTTTCTTT.

The V call is TRBV5-6, the J call TRBJ2-7, with TRBD2 matching over 8 bases. CDR3 length equals 16 residues. V lost 0 bases, J lost 7 bases, and 12 bases stayed unmatched. The germline V gene encodes CDR1 SGHDT and CDR2 YYEEEE. Here the CDR3 DNA reads TGTGCCAGCAGCTTGGCGGGAGGGACATTAGTCTATGAGCAGTACTTC. Amino acid sequence: CASSLAGGTLVYEQYF.